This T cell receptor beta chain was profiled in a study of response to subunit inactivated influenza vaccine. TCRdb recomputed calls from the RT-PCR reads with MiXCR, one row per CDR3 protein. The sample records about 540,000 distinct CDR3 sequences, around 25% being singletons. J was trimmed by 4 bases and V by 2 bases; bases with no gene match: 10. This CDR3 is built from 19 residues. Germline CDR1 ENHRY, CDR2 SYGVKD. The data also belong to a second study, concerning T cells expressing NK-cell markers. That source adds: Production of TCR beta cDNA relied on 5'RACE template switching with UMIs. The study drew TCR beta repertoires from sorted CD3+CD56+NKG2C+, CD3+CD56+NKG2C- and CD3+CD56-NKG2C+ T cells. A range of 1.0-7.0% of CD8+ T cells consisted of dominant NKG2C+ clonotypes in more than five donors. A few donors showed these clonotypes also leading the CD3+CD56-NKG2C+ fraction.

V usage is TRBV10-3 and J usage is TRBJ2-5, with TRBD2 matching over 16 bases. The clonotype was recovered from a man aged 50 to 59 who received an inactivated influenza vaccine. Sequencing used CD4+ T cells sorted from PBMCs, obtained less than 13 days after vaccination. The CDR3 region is CAISERPGLAGGLGETQYF. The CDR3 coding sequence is TGTGCCATCAGTGAGAGACCGGGACTAGCGGGGGGGCTCGGAGAGACCCAGTACTTC.